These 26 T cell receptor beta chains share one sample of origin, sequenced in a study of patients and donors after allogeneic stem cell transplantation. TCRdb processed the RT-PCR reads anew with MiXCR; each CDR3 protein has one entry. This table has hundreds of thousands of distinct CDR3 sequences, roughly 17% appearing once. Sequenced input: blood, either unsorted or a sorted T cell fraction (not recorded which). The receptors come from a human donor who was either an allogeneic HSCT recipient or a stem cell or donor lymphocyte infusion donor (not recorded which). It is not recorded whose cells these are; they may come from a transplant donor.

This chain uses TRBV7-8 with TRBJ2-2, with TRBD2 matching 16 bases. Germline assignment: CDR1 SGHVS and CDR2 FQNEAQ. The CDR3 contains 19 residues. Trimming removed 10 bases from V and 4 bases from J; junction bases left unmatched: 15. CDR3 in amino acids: CATFSPGTSGGAGTGELFF. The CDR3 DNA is TGTGCCACCTTTTCCCCCGGGACTAGCGGGGGGGCCGGCACCGGGGAGCTGTTTTTT.

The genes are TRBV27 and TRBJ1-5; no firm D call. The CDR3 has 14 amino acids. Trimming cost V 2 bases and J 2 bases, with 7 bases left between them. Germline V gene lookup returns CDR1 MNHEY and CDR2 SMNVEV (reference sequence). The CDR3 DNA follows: TGTGCCAGCAGTTTAATTAGAGGCAATCAGCCCCAGCATTTT. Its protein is CASSLIRGNQPQHF.

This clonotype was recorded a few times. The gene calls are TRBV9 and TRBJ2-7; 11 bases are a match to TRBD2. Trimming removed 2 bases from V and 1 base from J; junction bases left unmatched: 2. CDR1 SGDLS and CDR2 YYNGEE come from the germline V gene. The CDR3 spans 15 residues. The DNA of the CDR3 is TGTGCCAGCAGCGTCGGGACTAGCGGATCCTACGAGCAGTACTTC. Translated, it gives CASSVGTSGSYEQYF.

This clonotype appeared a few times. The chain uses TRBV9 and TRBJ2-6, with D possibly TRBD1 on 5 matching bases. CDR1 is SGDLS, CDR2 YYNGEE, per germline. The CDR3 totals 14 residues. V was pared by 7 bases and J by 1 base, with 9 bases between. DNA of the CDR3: TGTGCCAGCGGTCCAGGGTCTGGGGCCAACGTCCTGACTTTC. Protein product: CASGPGSGANVLTF.

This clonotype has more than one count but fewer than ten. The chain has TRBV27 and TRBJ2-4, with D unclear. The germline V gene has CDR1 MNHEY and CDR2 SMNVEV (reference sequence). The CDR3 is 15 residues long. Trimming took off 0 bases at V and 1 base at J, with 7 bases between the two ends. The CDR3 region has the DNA TGTGCCAGCAGTTTATCGGCCGGGGCCAAAAACATTCAGTACTTC. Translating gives CASSLSAGAKNIQYF.

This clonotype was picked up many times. In DNA, the CDR3 is TGTGCCAGCAGTTACCGGGACAGGCCTTATAGCAATCAGCCCCAGCATTTT. Amino acids: CASSYRDRPYSNQPQHF. This chain links TRBV6-5 with TRBJ1-5, with 8 bases identical to TRBD1. V trimming: 2 bases; J trimming: 0 bases; junction bases outside the gene matches: 6. Germline CDR1 is MNHEY and CDR2 is SVGAGI. The CDR3 contains 17 residues.

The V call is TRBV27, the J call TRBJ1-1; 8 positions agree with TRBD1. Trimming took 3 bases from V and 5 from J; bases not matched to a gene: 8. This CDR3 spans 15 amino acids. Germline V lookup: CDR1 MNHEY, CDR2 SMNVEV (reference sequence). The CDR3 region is CASSFHGQGITEAFF. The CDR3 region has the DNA TGTGCCAGCAGTTTCCACGGACAGGGAATTACTGAAGCTTTCTTT.

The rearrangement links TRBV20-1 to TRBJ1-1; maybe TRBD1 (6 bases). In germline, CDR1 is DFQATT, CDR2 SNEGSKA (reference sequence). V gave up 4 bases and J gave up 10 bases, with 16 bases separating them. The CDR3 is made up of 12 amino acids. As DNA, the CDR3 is TGCAGTGCTAAAAAAGGGGGTGGTGGAGCTTTCTTT. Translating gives CSAKKGGGGAFF.

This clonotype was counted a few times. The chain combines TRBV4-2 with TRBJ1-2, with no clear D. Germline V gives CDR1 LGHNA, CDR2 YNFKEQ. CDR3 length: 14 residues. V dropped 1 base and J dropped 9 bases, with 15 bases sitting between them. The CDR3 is CASSQGKGLGSYTF. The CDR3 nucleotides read TGTGCCAGCAGCCAAGGGAAGGGCCTGGGGAGCTACACCTTC.

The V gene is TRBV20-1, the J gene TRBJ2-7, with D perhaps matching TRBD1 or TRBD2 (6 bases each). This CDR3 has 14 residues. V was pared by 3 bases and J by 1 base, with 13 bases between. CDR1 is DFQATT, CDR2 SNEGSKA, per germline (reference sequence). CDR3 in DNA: TGCAGTGCTAGCTCCGGGGGCCCATCCTACGAGCAGTACTTC. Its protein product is CSASSGGPSYEQYF.

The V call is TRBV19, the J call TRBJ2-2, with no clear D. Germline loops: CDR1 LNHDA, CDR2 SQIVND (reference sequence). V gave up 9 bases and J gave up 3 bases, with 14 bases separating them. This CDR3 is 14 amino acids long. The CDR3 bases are TGTGCCAGCTGGTCCCCCCCCGACACCGGGGAGCTGTTTTTT. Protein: CASWSPPDTGELFF.

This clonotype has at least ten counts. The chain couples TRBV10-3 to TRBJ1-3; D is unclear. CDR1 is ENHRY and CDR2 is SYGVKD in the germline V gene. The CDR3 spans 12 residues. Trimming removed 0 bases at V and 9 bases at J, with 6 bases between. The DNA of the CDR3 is TGTGCCATCAGTGAGTCGGGCCCCACCATATATTTT. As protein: CAISESGPTIYF.

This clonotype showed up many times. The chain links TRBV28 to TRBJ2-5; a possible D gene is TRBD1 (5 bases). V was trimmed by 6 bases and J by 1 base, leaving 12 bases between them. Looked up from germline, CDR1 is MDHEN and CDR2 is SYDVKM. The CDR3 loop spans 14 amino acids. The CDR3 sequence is CASSLGLSQETQYF. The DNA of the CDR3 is TGTGCCAGCAGCTTGGGGCTATCCCAAGAGACCCAGTACTTC.

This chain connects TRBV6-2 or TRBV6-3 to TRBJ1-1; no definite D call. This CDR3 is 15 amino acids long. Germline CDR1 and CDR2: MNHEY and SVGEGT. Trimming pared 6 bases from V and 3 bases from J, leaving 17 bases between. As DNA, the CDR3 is TGTGCCAGCAGGGAGGTTAGCCGTCGTGACACTGAAGCTTTCTTT. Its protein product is CASREVSRRDTEAFF.

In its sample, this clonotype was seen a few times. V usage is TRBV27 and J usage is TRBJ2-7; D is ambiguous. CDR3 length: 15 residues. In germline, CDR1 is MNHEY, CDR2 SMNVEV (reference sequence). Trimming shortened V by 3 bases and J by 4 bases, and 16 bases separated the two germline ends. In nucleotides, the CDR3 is TGTGCCAGCAGTTTTGGGCAGGCTTTACTATACGAGCAGTACTTC. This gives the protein CASSFGQALLYEQYF.

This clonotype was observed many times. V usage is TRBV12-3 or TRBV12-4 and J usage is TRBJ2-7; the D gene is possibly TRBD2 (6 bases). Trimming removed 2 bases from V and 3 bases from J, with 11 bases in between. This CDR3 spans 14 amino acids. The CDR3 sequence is CASSLRSGDYEQYF. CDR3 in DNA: TGTGCCAGCAGTTTACGTAGCGGAGACTACGAGCAGTACTTC.

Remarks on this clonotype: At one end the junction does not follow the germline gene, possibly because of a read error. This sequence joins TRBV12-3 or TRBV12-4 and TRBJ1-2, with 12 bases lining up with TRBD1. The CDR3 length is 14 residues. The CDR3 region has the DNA TGTGCCAGCAGTTTCATGGGGACAGGGGGCGATAATTCCTTC. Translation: CASSFMGTGGDNSF.

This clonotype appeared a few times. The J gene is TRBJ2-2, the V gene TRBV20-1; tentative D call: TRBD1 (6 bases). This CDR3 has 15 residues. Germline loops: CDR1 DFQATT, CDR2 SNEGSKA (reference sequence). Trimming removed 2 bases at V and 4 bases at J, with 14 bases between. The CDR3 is CSARLNRESTGELFF. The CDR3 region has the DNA TGCAGTGCTAGATTAAACAGGGAATCCACCGGGGAGCTGTTTTTT.

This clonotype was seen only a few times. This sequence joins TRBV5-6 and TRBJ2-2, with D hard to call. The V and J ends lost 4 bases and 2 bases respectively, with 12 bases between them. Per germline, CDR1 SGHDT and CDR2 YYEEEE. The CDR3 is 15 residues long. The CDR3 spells CASSPGPLNTGELFF. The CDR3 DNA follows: TGTGCCAGCAGCCCCGGTCCGTTAAACACCGGGGAGCTGTTTTTT.

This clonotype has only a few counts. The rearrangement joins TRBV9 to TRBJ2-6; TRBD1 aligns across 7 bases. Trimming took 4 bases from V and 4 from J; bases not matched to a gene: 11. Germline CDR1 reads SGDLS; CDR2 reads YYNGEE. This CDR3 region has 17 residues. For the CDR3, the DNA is TGTGCCAGCAGCCCCGGACAGGATGCTCACGGGGCCAACGTCCTGACTTTC. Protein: CASSPGQDAHGANVLTF.

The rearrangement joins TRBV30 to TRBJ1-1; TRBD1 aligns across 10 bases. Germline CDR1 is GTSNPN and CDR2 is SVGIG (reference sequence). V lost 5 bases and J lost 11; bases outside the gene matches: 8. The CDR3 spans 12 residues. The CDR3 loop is CAWGGRDRGAFF. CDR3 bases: TGTGCCTGGGGTGGTCGGGACAGGGGCGCTTTCTTT. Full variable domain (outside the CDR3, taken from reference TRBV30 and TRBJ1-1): SQTIHQWPATLVQPVGSPLSLECTVEGTSNPNLYWYRQAAGRGLQLLFYSVGIGQISSEVPQNLSASRPQDRQFILSSKKLLLSDSGFYLCAWGGRDRGAFFGQGTRLTVV.

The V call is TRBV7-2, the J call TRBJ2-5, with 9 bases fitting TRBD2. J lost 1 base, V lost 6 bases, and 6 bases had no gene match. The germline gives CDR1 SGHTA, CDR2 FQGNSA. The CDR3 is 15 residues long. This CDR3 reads CASSYGGGAQETQYF. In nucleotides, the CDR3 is TGTGCCAGCAGTTATGGCGGGGGGGCCCAAGAGACCCAGTACTTC.

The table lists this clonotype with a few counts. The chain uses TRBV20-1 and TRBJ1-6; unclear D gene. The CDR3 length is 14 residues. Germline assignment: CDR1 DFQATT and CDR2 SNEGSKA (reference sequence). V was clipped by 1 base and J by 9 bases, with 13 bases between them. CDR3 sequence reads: CSARAGSLVSPLHF. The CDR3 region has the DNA TGCAGTGCTAGAGCCGGGTCCCTAGTTTCACCCCTCCACTTT.

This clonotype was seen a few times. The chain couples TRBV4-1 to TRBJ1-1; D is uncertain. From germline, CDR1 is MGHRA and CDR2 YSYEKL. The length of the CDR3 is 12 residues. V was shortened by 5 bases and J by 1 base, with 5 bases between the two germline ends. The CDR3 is CASSWANTEAFF. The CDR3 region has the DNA TGCGCCAGCAGCTGGGCGAACACTGAAGCTTTCTTT.

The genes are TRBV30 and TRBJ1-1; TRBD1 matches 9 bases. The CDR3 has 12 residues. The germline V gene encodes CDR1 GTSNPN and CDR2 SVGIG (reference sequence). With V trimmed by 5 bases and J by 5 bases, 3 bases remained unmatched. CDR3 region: CAWSDRGTEAFF. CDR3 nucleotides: TGTGCCTGGTCCGACAGGGGGACTGAAGCTTTCTTT.

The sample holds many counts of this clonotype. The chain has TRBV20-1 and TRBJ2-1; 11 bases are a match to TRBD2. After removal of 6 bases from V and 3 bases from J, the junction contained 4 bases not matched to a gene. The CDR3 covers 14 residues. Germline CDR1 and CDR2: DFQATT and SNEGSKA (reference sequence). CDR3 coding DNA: TGCAGTGCGCCCGGGACTAGCGGCTACAATGAGCAGTTCTTC. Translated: CSAPGTSGYNEQFF.